The rows below give T cell receptor beta chains drawn from one sample of a study of cytomegalovirus exposure and HLA in healthy donors. Clones were sequenced by immunoSEQ multiplex PCR, and TCRdb holds only the in-frame ones, with some missing. The profile shows 150,000 to 200,000 clones, about 81% of them singletons. The sample was PBMCs. All receptors come from a girl aged 2 to 10 in good health and CMV-seropositive. Both conserved end residues are part of each CDR3. D genes are given only for firm matches. Not all rows give a size; the values are once, few, many and, for expanded clones, a class.

D,V,J,size,CDR3,DNA
TRBD2,TRBV2,TRBJ2-7,NA,CASTTSVYYEQYF,TGTGCCAGCACAACTAGCGTATACTACGAGCAGTACTTC
TRBD1,TRBV6-5,TRBJ1-5,NA,CASSGQGPNQPQHF,TGTGCCAGCAGCGGACAGGGCCCCAATCAGCCCCAGCATTTT
NA,TRBV28,TRBJ1-5,NA,CASSLPGYSNQPQHF,TGTGCCAGCAGTTTACCGGGGTATAGCAATCAGCCCCAGCATTTT
NA,TRBV15,TRBJ1-2,NA,CATSREGGRTNYGYTF,TGTGCCACCAGCAGAGAGGGGGGTAGGACTAACTATGGCTACACCTTC
NA,TRBV27,TRBJ2-5,NA,CASSSSGVGTQYF,NA
NA,TRBV7-2,TRBJ2-7,few,CASSPRRAEQYF,TGTGCCAGCAGCCCCCGGCGGGCCGAGCAGTACTTC
NA,TRBV5-4,TRBJ2-2,NA,CASSLGGGANTGGLFF,TGTGCCAGCAGCTTGGGGGGCGGAGCGAACACCGGGGGGCTGTTTTTT
TRBD2,TRBV5-1,TRBJ2-3,NA,CASSGGRGGTDTQYF,TGCGCCAGCAGCGGAGGTCGGGGGGGCACAGATACGCAGTATTTT
TRBD2,TRBV29-1,TRBJ2-2,once,CSVETPLGTSGTGELFF,TGCAGCGTCGAGACACCACTTGGGACTAGCGGGACCGGGGAGCTGTTTTTT
TRBD2,TRBV11-2,TRBJ2-7,NA,CASRPAGGSYEQYF,TGTGCCAGCAGACCAGCGGGGGGCTCCTACGAGCAGTACTTC
NA,TRBV30,TRBJ1-5,NA,CAWSDGTGNQPQHF,TGTGCCTGGAGTGATGGGACTGGGAATCAGCCCCAGCATTTT
TRBD1,TRBV6-1,TRBJ1-2,NA,CASSESQGAGYGYTF,TGTGCCAGCAGTGAGTCGCAGGGGGCAGGCTATGGCTACACCTTC
NA,TRBV19,TRBJ1-5,NA,CASSISSGVVNQPQHF,TGTGCCAGTAGTATTAGTTCCGGGGTCGTCAATCAGCCCCAGCATTTT
TRBD2,TRBV5-6,TRBJ2-4,NA,CASSLQLAGDIQYF,TGTGCCAGCAGCTTGCAACTAGCGGGAGATATTCAGTACTTC
NA,TRBV29-1,TRBJ1-1,NA,CSVERPDREAFF,TGCAGCGTTGAAAGACCTGACAGAGAAGCTTTCTTT
NA,TRBV20-1,TRBJ2-7,NA,CSARNFYEQYF,TGCAGTGCTAGAAACTTCTACGAGCAGTACTTC
NA,TRBV6-6,TRBJ1-2,NA,CASSPLDYGYTF,TGTGCCAGCAGCCCACTCGACTATGGCTACACCTTC
TRBD1,TRBV7-3,TRBJ2-2,NA,CASSSRRGTGELFF,TGTGCCAGCAGCTCCCGCAGGGGGACCGGGGAGCTGTTTTTT
TRBD2,TRBV27,TRBJ2-7,NA,CASSSSGVGSYEQYF,TGTGCCAGCAGTTCTAGCGGGGTGGGATCGTACGAGCAGTACTTC
NA,TRBV6-6,TRBJ2-2,NA,CASISLVGVTGELFF,TGTGCCAGCATTAGCCTAGTAGGGGTCACCGGGGAGCTGTTTTTT
TRBD1,TRBV5-5,TRBJ2-7,NA,CASSSPGQLGYEQYF,TGTGCCAGCAGCTCCCCGGGACAGTTGGGATACGAGCAGTACTTC
TRBD1,TRBV10-3,TRBJ1-4,NA,CAISESGSDRGGEKLFF,TGTGCCATCAGTGAGTCAGGCTCTGACAGGGGAGGTGAAAAACTGTTTTTT
TRBD2,TRBV25-1,TRBJ2-5,NA,CASSELADEETQYF,TGTGCCAGCAGTGAACTAGCGGACGAAGAGACCCAGTACTTC
TRBD2,TRBV18,TRBJ2-1,NA,CASSPRSGRTYNEQFF,TGTGCCAGCTCACCACGTAGCGGGCGAACCTACAATGAGCAGTTCTTC
TRBD1,TRBV13,TRBJ2-1,NA,CASSLWGQGENEQFF,TGTGCCAGCAGCTTATGGGGTCAGGGGGAGAATGAGCAGTTCTTC
NA,TRBV7-9,TRBJ1-1,NA,CASSLAGQLRNTEAFF,TGTGCCAGCAGCTTAGCCGGACAGTTAAGGAACACTGAAGCTTTCTTT
TRBD2,TRBV5-1,TRBJ2-5,NA,CASSLAATSGSYGETQYF,TGCGCCAGCAGCTTGGCCGCGACTAGCGGGAGCTATGGGGAGACCCAGTACTTC
TRBD1,TRBV10-3,TRBJ2-6,few,CAIRRQGPPGANVLTF,TGTGCCATCAGAAGACAGGGTCCCCCCGGGGCCAACGTCCTGACTTTC
TRBD1,TRBV11-3,TRBJ2-2,NA,CASSNRGGGELFF,TGTGCCAGCAGCAACAGGGGTGGAGGGGAGCTGTTTTTT
TRBD2,TRBV19,TRBJ2-2,few,CASMGGLLSNTGELFF,TGTGCCAGTATGGGGGGGTTACTTTCGAACACCGGGGAGCTGTTTTTT
NA,TRBV27,TRBJ1-4,NA,CASSFTSPAGENEKLFF,TGTGCCAGCAGTTTTACTTCCCCGGCAGGGGAAAATGAAAAACTGTTTTTT
NA,TRBV30,TRBJ1-2,NA,CAWSYGASYGYTF,TGTGCCTGGAGCTATGGGGCAAGCTATGGCTACACCTTC
TRBD2,TRBV5-1,TRBJ2-7,NA,CASSLGLAGVSEQYF,TGCGCCAGCAGCTTGGGTCTAGCGGGAGTGAGCGAGCAGTACTTC
TRBD2,TRBV2,TRBJ2-3,NA,CASSEAPSGRRDTQYF,TGTGCCAGCAGTGAAGCGCCTAGCGGGAGGCGAGATACGCAGTATTTT
NA,TRBV7-9,TRBJ2-1,NA,CASSPGVRSYNEQFF,TGTGCCAGCAGCCCAGGGGTAAGGTCCTACAATGAGCAGTTCTTC
TRBD2,TRBV5-1,TRBJ2-3,NA,CASSISSGRTDTQYF,TGCGCCAGCAGCATATCTAGCGGCCGCACAGATACGCAGTATTTT
NA,TRBV5-1,TRBJ2-2,NA,CASEMGLGTGELFF,TGCGCCTCTGAAATGGGGCTTGGGACCGGGGAGCTGTTTTTT